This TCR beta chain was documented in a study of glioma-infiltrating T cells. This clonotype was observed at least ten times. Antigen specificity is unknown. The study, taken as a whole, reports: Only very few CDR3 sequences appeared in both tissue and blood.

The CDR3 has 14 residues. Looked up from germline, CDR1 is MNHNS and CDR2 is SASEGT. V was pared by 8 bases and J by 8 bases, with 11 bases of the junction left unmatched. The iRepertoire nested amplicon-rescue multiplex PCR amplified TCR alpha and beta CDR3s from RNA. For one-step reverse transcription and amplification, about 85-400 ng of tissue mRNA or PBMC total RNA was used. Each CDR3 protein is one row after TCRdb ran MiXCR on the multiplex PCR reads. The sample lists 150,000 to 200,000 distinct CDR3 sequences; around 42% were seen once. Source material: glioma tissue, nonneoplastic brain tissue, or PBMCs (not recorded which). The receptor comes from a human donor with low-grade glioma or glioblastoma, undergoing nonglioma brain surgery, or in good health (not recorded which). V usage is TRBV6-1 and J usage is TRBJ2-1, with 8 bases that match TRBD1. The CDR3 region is CASGLGRGLDEQFF. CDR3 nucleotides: TGTGCCAGCGGTTTGGGCAGGGGGCTTGATGAGCAGTTCTTC.